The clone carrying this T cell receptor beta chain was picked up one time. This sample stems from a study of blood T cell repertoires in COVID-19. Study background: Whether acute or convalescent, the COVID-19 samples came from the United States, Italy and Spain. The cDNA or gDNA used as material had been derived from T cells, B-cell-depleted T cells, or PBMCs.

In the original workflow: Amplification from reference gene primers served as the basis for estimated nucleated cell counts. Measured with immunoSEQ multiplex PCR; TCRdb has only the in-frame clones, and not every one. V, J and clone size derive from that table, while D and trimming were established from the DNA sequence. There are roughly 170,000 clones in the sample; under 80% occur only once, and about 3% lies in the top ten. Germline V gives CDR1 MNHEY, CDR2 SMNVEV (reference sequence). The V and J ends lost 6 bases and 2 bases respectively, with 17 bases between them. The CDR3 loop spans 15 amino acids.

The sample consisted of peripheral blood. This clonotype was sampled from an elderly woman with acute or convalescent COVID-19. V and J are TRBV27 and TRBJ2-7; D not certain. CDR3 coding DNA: TGTGCCAGCAGCCTGAATTACTCCCCCACCTACGAGCAGTACTTC. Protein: CASSLNYSPTYEQYF.